This entry describes one T cell receptor (beta chain). Its antigen is not known. The V end was cut by 3 bases, the J end by 0 bases, with 13 bases between. The CDR3 has 16 amino acids. Germline CDR1 and CDR2: KGHDR and SFDVKD. This entry belongs to a study of T-cell memory formation after mild COVID-19. Looking at the study overall: Most TCR clusters belonged to a single donor. General study results and limits: Several responding clones turned up in pre-infection memory, indicating that cross-reactive memory may have taken part. SARS-CoV-2 specificity was not confirmed for second-wave clones peaking on day 37.

Researchers used 5'RACE with constant-segment primers to make TCR alpha and TCR beta cDNA libraries that carry sample barcodes and UMIs. MiXCR, run by TCRdb on the 5' RACE reads, gives a single entry per CDR3 protein. The table lists 470,000 or so distinct CDR3 sequences, 15% to 20% of them singletons, with around 9.2% in the top ten. The receptor was isolated from an adult woman who had mild COVID-19 (a few samples of this study predate the infection). Cell type and time point are not known. The V and J genes are TRBV24-1 and TRBJ2-5, with a possible D match to TRBD1 (6 bases). Sequencing was done on a sample of PBMCs or a T cell subset sorted from them (not recorded which). This chain's CDR3 is CATSDTGIGHQETQYF. In DNA, the CDR3 is TGTGCCACCAGTGATACAGGGATTGGGCACCAAGAGACCCAGTACTTC.